Given below is one TCR beta chain in context. The clone's antigen remains unknown. No qualities accompany the bases; no much larger clone lies one base away. The sample originates from a study of T cell responses to AZD1222 COVID-19 vaccine (dated by TCRdb to the early 2020s). Concerning the study at large: A total of approximately 230 trial participants underwent TCR sequencing, of whom 207 received two doses of AZD1222 and about 26 received two doses of the MenACWY control vaccine. Enrollment into the trials was organized by age into subgroups of 18-55, 56-69 and 70-plus years, and those subgroups contained about 150, 27 and 61 TCR-sequenced participants, respectively.

The germline V gene (reference sequence) sets CDR1 to MNHEY and CDR2 to SMNVEV. V is clipped by 5 bases and J by 2 bases, and the sequence between their germline boundaries is 10 bases long. Its CDR3 holds 14 amino acids, cysteine through phenylalanine. The kept DNA is CDR3 alone, 42 bases in frame from the first base. Per the publication, the time point label means: about 28 days (+/-7) after the second vaccine dose. AZD1222 recipients whose second dose came at about 4 weeks and those whose second dose came at about 12 weeks were combined into one group, since spike-specific TCR depth and breadth did not differ between the two schedules. Vaccinee samples came from UK trials COV001 and COV002, including a single-blind randomized controlled phase 2/3 trial of AZD1222 (ChAdOx1 nCoV-19) in healthy adults. Trial participant PBMC samples were collected at day 0 and day 28 after the second dose for TCRbeta chain sequencing.

The CDR3 regions of human TCRbeta chains were subjected to immunosequencing. Regarding the original processing steps: Repertoire TCRs were matched against a reference library of SARS-CoV-2-specific TCRs generated with the MIRA antigen-specificity platform. Breadth meant the fraction of unique TCRs that were SARS-CoV-2-associated, whereas depth meant the fraction of total T cells that were SARS-CoV-2-associated. Using the MIRA data, each spike-specific TCR was mapped to the spike region that the TCR reacts to and placed in a CD4 or CD8 class. Log10-transformed breadth and depth values were compared by one-way ANOVA with Sidak's multiple comparisons tests. Imported from immuneACCESS, the table was reduced by TCRdb to in-frame sequences with V and J called. These copies leave out some clones; in studies compared against another copy, an unresolved V gene accounts for under half, and the cause of the remainder is not known. The V and J calls and clone size were taken over from that table, and D and trimming were inferred from the DNA. Within this sample are about 160,000 clones, with approximately 87% of them counted one time only. Together, the top ten hold roughly 4% of the sample.

Study-level results and caveats: Because no day 14 peak-response samples were available, the repertoires could be characterized only after the peak T cell response. After two AZD1222 doses, spike-specific TCR breadth and depth were significantly higher than at day 0 and than in MenACWY recipients. In the small 56-69-year group, the increase in depth fell short of significance, most likely because of low power. Conclusions about previously exposed vaccinees were limited because only five to seven AZD1222 recipients were SARS-CoV-2 seropositive at baseline. The whole spike protein was spanned by vaccine-associated CD4 TCRs, and dominant responses were seen in regions 160-218 and 743-854. Nearly half of unique spike-specific TCRs reportedly recognized epitopes outside regions mutated in the B.1.351 and B.1.1.7 variants. Most participants were white British and females outnumbered males, and the authors suggested that clonal diversity may have been underestimated.

The sequence came from an adult who received the AZD1222 COVID-19 vaccine. The sample consisted of peripheral blood, taken 28 days after the second AZD1222 dose. The rearranged chain carries TRBV27 and TRBJ1-5; the D segment cannot be called with confidence. The sequenced DNA: TGTGCCAGCAGTCCCGCTTGGGGCAATCAGCCCCAGCATTTT. This codes for CASSPAWGNQPQHF.